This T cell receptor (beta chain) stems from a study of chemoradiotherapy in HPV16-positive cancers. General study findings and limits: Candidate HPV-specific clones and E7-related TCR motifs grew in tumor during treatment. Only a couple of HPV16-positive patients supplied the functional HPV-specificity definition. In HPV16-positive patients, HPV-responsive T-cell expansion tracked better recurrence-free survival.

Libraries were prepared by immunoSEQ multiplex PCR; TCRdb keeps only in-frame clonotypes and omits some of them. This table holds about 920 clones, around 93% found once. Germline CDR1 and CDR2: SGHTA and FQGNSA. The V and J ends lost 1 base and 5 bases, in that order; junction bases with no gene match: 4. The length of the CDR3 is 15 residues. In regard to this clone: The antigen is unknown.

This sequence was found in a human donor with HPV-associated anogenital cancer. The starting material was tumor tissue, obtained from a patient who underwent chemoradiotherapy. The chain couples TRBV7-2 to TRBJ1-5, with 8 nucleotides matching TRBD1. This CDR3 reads CASSLDGTGDQPQHF. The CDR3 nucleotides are TGTGCCAGCAGCTTAGACGGGACAGGCGATCAGCCCCAGCATTTT.